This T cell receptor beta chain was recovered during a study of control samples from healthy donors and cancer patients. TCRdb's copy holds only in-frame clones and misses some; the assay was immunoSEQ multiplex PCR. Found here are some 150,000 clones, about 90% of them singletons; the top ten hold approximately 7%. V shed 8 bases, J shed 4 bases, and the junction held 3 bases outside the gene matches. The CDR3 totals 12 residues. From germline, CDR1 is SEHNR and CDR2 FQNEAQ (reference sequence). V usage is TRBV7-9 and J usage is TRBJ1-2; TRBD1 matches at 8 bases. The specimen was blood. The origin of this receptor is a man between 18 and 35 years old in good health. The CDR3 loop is CASGQGAYGYTF. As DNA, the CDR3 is TGTGCCAGCGGCCAGGGGGCCTATGGCTACACCTTC.